This entry lists 8 T cell receptor beta chains sequenced from one sample in a study of blood T cell repertoires in COVID-19. The protocol was immunoSEQ multiplex PCR, while the TCRdb copy is restricted to in-frame clones and leaves out a portion. The data show 200,000 to 300,000 clones, around 89% seen once. Specimen: PBMCs or T cells enriched from blood (not recorded which). These receptors originate from a woman in her 40s with acute COVID-19.

Only one count was recorded for this clone. The rearrangement joins TRBV5-1 to TRBJ1-2; 7 bases align to TRBD1. The germline V gene encodes CDR1 SGHRS and CDR2 YFSETQ. The CDR3 loop spans 13 amino acids. After removal of 4 bases from V and 3 bases from J, the junction contained 3 bases not matched to a gene. CDR3 amino acids: CASSDRDYYGYTF. The CDR3 DNA follows: TGCGCCAGCAGCGACAGGGACTACTATGGCTACACCTTC.

The rearrangement uses TRBV27 and TRBJ2-7; tentatively, D is TRBD2 (5 bases). The CDR3 extends over 12 amino acids. Germline-derived CDR1 and CDR2 are MNHEY and SMNVEV (reference sequence). V dropped 6 bases and J dropped 11 bases, with 17 bases sitting between them. The CDR3 reads CASSRVKWRKYV. In nucleotides, the CDR3 is TGTGCCAGCAGCCGTGTGAAATGGAGGAAGTACGTC.

CDR3 DNA sequence: TGTGCCAGCAGCCCCGGGACAGTTTCATCCCATGGCTACACCTTC. It is translated as CASSPGTVSSHGYTF. The chain employs TRBV13 and TRBJ1-2; 7 nucleotides align to TRBD1. The germline V gene has CDR1 PRHDT and CDR2 FYEKMQ (reference sequence). The V segment lost 5 bases and the J segment 6 bases; nucleotides outside the gene matches: 12. The CDR3 has 15 residues.

The V gene is TRBV12-3 or TRBV12-4, the J gene TRBJ1-1; possible D gene TRBD1, 6 bases. Trimming took 5 bases from V and 1 from J, leaving 8 bases between them. This CDR3 has 13 amino acids. As DNA, the CDR3 is TGTGCCAGCAGTAACAGGGAGAACACTGAAGCTTTCTTT. Translating gives CASSNRENTEAFF.

This CDR3 reads CASSPGLALRLFF. The CDR3 nucleotides are TGCGCCAGCAGCCCAGGACTAGCGTTACGTTTGTTCTTC. The chain joins TRBV5-1 to TRBJ2-1; TRBD2 matches at 9 bases. The CDR3 has 13 residues. With 4 bases clipped from V and 15 bases from J, the junction kept 11 bases outside the gene matches. Germline V gene data show CDR1 as SGHRS and CDR2 as YFSETQ.

This clone came up a few times. The rearrangement links TRBV7-9 to TRBJ1-2, with no clear D. CDR1 and CDR2 from the germline V gene are SEHNR and FQNEAQ (reference sequence). This CDR3 has 14 residues. The V end lost 6 bases, the J end lost 4 bases, and 15 bases lay between the germline ends. For the CDR3, the DNA is TGTGCCAGCAGGCCTGACGGATCGGGCTATGGCTACACCTTC. It specifies CASRPDGSGYGYTF. Drawing the rest from reference TRBV7-9 and TRBJ1-2, the complete variable domain is DTGVSQNPRHKITKRGQNVTFRCDPISEHNRLYWYRQTLGQGPEFLTYFQNEAQLEKSRLLSDRFSAERPKGSFSTLEIQRTEQGDSAMYLCASRPDGSGYGYTFGSGTRLTVV.

The chain combines TRBV28 with TRBJ1-1, with 10 nucleotides matching TRBD1. After removal of 4 bases from V and 2 bases from J, the junction contained 1 base not matched to a gene. The CDR3 has 14 amino acids. CDR1 and CDR2 from the germline V gene are MDHEN and SYDVKM. The CDR3 loop is CASSSTGGNTEAFF. The CDR3 DNA sequence: TGTGCCAGCAGTTCGACAGGGGGCAACACTGAAGCTTTCTTT.

The V and J genes are TRBV12-3 or TRBV12-4 and TRBJ1-5; D is possibly TRBD1 (5 bases). V was trimmed by 4 bases and J by 7 bases, leaving 8 bases between them. The CDR3 is made up of 12 amino acids. CDR3 nucleotides: TGTGCCAGCAGTTCAGGGCGACAGCCCCAGCATTTT. Protein sequence: CASSSGRQPQHF.